This T cell receptor beta chain was profiled in a study of OX40 agonist ivuxolimab in advanced cancers. Sequenced by immunoSEQ multiplex PCR; TCRdb stores in-frame clones only, minus some. The top ten hold over 2% of the sample, which has some 75,000 clones, more than 85% seen once. Patients had blood sampled at baseline and again on cycle 4 day 1 and cycle 7 day 1. Regarding the study as a whole: Compared with CD4+, CD8+ T cells on average had more expanded clones. Some of the lowest clonal expansion was seen in partial responders at 0.1-3.0 mg/kg. CD4+ and CD8+ blood T cells expanded clonally by week 6 at 0.1 to 3.0 mg/kg.

Between the trimmed V and J ends, which lost 1 base and 2 bases, there was a span of 12 bases. The CDR3 length is 17 residues. The V gene's germline CDR1 is LGHNA and CDR2 YNFKEQ. On this clone itself: Its antigen is not known.

The rearrangement joins TRBV4-2 to TRBJ2-6, with D possibly being TRBD1 (6 bases). This specimen consisted of CD4+ or CD8+ T cells sorted from blood, obtained in a trial of the OX40 agonist ivuxolimab. The clonotype was recovered from an adult with an advanced solid tumor such as melanoma, head and neck, liver or kidney cancer. The CDR3 DNA reads TGTGCCAGCAGCCAAGCCAGGGGAGTGACTGGGGCCAACGTCCTGACTTTC. This gives the protein CASSQARGVTGANVLTF.